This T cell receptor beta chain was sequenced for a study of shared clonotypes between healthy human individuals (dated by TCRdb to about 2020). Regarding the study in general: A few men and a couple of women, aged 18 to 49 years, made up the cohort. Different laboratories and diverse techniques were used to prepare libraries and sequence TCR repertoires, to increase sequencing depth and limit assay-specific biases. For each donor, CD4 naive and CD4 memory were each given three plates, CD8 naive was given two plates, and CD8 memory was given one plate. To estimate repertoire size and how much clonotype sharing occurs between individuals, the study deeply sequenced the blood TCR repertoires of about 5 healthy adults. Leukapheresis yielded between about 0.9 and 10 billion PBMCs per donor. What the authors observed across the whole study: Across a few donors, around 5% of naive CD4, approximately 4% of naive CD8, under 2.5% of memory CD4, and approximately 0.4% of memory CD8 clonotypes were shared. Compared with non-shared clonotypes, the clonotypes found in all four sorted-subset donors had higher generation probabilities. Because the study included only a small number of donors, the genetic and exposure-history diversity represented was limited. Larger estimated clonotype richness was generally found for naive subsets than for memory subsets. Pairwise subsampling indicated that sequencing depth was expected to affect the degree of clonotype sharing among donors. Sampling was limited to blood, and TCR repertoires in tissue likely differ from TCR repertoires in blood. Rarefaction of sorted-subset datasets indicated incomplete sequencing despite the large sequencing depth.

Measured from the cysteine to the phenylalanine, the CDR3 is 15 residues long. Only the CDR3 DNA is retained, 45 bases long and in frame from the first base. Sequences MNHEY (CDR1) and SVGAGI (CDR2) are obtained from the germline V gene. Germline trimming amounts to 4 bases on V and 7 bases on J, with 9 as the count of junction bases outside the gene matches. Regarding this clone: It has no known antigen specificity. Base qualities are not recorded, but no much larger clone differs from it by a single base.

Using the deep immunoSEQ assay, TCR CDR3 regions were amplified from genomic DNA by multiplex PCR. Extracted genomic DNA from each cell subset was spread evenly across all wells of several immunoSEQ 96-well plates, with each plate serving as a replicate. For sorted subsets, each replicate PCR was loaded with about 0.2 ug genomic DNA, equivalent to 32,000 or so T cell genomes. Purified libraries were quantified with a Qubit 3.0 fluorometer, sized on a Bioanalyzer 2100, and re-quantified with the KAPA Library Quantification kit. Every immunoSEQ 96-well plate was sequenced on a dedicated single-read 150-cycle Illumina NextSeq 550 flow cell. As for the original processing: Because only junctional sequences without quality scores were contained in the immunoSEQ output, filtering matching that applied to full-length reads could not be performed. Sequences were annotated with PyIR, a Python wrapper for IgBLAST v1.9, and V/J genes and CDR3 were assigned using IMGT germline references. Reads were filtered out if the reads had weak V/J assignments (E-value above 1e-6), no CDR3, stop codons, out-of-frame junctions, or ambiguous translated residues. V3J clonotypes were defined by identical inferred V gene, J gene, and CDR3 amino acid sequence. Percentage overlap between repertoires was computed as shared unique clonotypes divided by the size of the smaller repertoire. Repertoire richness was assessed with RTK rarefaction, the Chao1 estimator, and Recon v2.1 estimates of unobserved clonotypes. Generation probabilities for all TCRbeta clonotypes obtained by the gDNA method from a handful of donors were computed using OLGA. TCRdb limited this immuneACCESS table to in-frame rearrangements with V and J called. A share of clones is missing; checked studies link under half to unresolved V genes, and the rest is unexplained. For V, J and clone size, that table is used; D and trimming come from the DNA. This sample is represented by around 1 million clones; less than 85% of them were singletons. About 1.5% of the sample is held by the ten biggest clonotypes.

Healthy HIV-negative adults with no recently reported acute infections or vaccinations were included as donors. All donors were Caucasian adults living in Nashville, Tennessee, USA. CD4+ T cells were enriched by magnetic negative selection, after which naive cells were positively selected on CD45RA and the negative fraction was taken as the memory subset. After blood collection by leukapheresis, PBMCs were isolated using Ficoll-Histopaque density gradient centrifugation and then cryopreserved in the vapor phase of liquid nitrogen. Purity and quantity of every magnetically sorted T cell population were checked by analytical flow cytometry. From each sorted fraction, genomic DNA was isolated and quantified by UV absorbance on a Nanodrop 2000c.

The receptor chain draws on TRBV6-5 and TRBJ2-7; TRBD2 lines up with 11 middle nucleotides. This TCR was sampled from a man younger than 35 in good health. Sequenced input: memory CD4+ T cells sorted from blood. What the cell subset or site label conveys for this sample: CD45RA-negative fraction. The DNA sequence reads TGTGCCAGCAGTTCCGCTAGCGGGGGGACTAGGGAGCAGTACTTC. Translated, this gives CASSSASGGTREQYF.